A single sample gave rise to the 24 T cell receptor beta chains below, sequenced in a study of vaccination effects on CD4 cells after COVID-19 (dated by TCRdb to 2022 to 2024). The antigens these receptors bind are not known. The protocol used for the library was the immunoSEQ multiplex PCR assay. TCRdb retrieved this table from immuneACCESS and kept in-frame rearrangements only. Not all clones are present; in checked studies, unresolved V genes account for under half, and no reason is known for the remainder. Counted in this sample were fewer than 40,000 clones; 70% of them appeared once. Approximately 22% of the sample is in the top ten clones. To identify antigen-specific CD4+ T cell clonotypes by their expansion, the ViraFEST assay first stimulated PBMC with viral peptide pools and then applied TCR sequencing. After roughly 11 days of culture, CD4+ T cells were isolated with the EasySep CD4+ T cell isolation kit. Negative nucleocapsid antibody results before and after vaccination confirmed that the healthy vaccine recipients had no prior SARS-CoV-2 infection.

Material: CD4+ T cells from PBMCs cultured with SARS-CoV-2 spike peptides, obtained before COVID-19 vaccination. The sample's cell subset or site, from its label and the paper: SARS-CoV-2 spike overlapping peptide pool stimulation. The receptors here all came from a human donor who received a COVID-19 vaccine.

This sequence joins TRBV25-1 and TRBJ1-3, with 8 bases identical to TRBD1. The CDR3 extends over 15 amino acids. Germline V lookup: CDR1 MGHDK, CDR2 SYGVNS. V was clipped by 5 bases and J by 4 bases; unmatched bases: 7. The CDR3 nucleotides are TGTGCCAGCAGTAATTCTCGGACAGGGGGAAACACCATATATTTT. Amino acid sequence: CASSNSRTGGNTIYF. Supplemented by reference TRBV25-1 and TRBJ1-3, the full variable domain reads EADIYQTPRYLVIGTGKKITLECSQTMGHDKMYWYQQDPGMELHLIHYSYGVNSTEKGDLSSESTVSRIRTEHFPLTLESARPSHTSQYLCASSNSRTGGNTIYFGEGSWLTVV.

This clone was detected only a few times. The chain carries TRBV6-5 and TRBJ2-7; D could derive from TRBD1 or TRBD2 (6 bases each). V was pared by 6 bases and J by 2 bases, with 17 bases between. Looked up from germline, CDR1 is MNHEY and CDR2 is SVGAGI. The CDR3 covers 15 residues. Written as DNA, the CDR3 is TGTGCCAGCAGCCAAGCGGAGGGGGTCGCCTACGAGCAGTACTTC. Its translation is CASSQAEGVAYEQYF.

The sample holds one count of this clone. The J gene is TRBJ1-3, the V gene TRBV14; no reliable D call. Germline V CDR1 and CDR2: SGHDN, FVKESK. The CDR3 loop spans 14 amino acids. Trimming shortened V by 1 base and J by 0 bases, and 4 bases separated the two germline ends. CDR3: CASSQGNSGNTIYF. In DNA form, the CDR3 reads TGTGCCAGCAGCCAAGGGAACTCTGGAAACACCATATATTTT.

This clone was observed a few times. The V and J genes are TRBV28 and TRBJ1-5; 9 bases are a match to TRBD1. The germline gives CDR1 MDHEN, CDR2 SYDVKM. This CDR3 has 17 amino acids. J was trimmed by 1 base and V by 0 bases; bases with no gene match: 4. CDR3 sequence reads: CASSLWDRGGSNQPQHF. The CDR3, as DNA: TGTGCCAGCAGTTTATGGGACAGGGGCGGGAGCAATCAGCCCCAGCATTTT.

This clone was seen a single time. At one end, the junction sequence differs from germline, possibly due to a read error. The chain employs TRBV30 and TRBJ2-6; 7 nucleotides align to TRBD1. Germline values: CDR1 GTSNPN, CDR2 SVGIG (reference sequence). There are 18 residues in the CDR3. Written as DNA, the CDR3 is TGTGCCGCTACAGGGGACCCCAGTTTGTTCTCTGTGGCCAACGTCCTGACTTTC. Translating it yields CAATGDPSLFSVANVLTF.

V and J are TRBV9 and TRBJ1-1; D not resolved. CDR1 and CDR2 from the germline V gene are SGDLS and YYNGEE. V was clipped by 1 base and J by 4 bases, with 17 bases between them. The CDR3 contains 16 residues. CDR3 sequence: CASSVLEGSGGTEAFF. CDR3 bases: TGTGCCAGCAGCGTATTGGAGGGAAGTGGCGGCACTGAAGCTTTCTTT.

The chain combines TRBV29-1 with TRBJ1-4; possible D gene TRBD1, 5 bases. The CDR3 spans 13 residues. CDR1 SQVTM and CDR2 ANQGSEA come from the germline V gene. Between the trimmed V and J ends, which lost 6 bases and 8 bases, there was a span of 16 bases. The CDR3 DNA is TGCAGCGTCGGCGACAGCGCGCGCGAAAAACTGTTTTTT. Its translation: CSVGDSAREKLFF.

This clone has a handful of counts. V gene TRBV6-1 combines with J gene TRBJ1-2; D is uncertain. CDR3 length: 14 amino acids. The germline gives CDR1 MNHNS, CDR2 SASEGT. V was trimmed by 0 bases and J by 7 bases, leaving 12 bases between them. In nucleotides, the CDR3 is TGTGCCAGCAGTGAAGCGCGGCGTCTAGGTGGCTACACCTTC. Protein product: CASSEARRLGGYTF.

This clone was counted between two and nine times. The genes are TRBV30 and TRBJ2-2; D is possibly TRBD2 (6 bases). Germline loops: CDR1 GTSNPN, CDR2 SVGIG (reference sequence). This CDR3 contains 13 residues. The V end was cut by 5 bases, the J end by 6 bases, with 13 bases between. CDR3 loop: CAWGTGVPGELFF. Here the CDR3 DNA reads TGTGCCTGGGGGACGGGGGTACCCGGGGAGCTGTTTTTT.

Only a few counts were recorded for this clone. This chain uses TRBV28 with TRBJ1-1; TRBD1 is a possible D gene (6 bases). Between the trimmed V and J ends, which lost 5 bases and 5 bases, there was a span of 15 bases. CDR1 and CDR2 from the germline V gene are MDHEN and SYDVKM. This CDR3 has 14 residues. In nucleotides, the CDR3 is TGTGCCAGCAGTCCACATCCTACAGGGACTGAAGCTTTCTTT. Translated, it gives CASSPHPTGTEAFF.

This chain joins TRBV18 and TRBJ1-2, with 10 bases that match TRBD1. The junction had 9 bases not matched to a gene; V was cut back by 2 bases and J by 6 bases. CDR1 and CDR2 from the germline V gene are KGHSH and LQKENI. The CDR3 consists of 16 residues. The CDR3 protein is CASSPNQGTGEDGYTF. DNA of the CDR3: TGTGCCAGCTCACCAAATCAGGGGACAGGGGAGGATGGCTACACCTTC.

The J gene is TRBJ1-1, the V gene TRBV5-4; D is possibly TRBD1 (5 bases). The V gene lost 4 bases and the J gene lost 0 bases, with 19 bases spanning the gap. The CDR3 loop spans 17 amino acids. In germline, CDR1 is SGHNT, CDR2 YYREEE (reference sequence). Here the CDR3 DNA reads TGTGCCAGCAGCCCGGGGGGGAGCACTCATATGAACACTGAAGCTTTCTTT. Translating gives CASSPGGSTHMNTEAFF.

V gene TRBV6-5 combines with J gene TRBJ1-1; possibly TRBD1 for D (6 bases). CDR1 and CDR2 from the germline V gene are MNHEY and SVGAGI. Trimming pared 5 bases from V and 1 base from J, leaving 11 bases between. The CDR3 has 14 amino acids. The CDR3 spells CASSNGGTNTEAFF. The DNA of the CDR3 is TGTGCCAGCAGTAACGGGGGCACGAACACTGAAGCTTTCTTT.

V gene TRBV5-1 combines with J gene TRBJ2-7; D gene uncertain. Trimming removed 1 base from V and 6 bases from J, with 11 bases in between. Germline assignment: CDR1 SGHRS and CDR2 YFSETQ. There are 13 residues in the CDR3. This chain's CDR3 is CASSLYSMSEQYF. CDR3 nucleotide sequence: TGCGCCAGCAGCTTGTACAGTATGAGCGAGCAGTACTTC. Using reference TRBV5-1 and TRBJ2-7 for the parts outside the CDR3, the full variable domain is KAGVTQTPRYLIKTRGQQVTLSCSPISGHRSVSWYQQTPGQGLQFLFEYFSETQRNKGNFPGRFSGRQFSNSRSEMNVSTLELGDSALYLCASSLYSMSEQYFGPGTRLTVT.

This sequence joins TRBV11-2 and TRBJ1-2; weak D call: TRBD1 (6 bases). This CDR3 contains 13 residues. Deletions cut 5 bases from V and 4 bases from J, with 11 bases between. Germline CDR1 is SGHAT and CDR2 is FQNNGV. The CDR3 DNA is TGTGCCAGCAGCGAAGGGGGTGGCTATGGCTACACCTTC. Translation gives CASSEGGGYGYTF.

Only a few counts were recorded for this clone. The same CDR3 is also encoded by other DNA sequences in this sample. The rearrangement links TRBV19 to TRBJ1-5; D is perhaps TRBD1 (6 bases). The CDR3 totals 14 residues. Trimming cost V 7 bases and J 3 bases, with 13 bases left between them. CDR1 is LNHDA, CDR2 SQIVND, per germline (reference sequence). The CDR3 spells CASTPTGVNQPQHF. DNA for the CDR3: TGTGCCAGTACCCCGACAGGAGTCAATCAGCCCCAGCATTTT.

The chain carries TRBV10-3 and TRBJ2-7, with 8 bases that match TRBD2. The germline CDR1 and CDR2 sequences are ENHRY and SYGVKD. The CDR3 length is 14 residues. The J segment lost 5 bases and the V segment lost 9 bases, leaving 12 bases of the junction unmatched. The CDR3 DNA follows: TGTGCCATAGGGCCCGGGACTAGGATCCACGAGCAGTACTTC. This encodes CAIGPGTRIHEQYF.

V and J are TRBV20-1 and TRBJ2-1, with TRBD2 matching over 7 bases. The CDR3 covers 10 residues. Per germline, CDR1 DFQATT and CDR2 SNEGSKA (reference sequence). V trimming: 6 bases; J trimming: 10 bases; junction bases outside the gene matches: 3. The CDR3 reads CSAAGEEQFF. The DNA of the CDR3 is TGCAGTGCCGCGGGAGAGGAGCAGTTCTTC.

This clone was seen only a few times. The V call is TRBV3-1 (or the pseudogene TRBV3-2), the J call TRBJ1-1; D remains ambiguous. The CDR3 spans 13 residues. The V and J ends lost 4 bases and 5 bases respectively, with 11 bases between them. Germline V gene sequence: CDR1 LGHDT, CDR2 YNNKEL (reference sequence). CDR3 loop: CASSPGWATEAFF. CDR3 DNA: TGTGCCAGCAGCCCAGGCTGGGCAACTGAAGCTTTCTTT.

The CDR3 region is CASSIQGGGTEAFF. In nucleotides, the CDR3 is TGTGCCAGTAGTATACAGGGGGGAGGTACTGAAGCTTTCTTT. The chain combines TRBV19 with TRBJ1-1, with 7 bases lining up with TRBD1. The CDR3 runs 14 residues. Per the germline V gene, CDR1 is LNHDA and CDR2 is SQIVND (reference sequence). With V trimmed by 2 bases and J by 5 bases, 5 bases remained unmatched.

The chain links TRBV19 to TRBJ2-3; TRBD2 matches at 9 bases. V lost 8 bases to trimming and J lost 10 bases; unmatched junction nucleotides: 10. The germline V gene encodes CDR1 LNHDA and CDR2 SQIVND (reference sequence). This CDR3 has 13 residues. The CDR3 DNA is TGTGCCAGTGGAGGGGTAGCGGGGGTTTCGCAGTATTTT. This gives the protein CASGGVAGVSQYF.

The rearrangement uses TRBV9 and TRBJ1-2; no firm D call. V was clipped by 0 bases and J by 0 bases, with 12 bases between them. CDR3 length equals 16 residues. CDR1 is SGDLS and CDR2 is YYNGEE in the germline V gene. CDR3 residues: CASSVGEGATNYGYTF. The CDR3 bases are TGTGCCAGCAGCGTAGGAGAAGGAGCTACTAACTATGGCTACACCTTC. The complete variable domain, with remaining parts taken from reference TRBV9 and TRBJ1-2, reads DSGVTQTPKHLITATGQRVTLRCSPRSGDLSVYWYQQSLDQGLQFLIQYYNGEERAKGNILERFSAQQFPDLHSELNLSSLELGDSALYFCASSVGEGATNYGYTFGSGTRLTVV.

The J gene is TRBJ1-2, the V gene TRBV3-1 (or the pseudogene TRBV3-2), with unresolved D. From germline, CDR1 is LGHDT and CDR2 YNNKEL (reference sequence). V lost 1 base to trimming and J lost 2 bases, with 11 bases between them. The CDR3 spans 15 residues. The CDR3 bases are TGTGCCAGCAGCCAAGTCGATACGGCAAACTATGGCTACACCTTC. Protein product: CASSQVDTANYGYTF.

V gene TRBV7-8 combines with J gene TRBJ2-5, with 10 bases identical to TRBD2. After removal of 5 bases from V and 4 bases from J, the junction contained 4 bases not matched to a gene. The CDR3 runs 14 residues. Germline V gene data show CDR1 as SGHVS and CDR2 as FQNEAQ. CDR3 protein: CASSAGLAIETQYF. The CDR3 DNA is TGTGCCAGCAGCGCGGGACTAGCGATAGAGACCCAGTACTTC.